A selection of T cell receptor beta chains follows, all from one sample in a study of STAT5B mutations in CD4+ large granular lymphocyte leukemia. Measured with immunoSEQ multiplex PCR; TCRdb has only the in-frame clones, and not every one. The top ten hold 0.65% of the sample, which has tens of thousands of clones, about two thirds seen once. The sequencing input was CD4+ T cells from blood buffy coats. Receptors were obtained from a human donor in good health. The CDR3 runs from the conserved cysteine through the conserved F or W. Each record gives: J gene, V gene, CDR3 protein.

TRBJ2-7 TRBV12-5 CASGRGELYEQYF
TRBJ2-1 TRBV11-2 CASTFTGTAYNEQFF
TRBJ2-1 TRBV7-9 CASSPGRSSYNEQFF
TRBJ2-5 TRBV9 CASSPRGETSSETQYF
TRBJ1-5 TRBV7-8 CASSPEGGPVQPQHF
TRBJ1-1 TRBV6-6 CASSWNTEAFF
TRBJ2-7 TRBV5-6 CASSLGRDEQYF
TRBJ2-7 TRBV18 CASSPRQGYEQYF
TRBJ1-1 TRBV12-5 CASGFGFTEAFF
- TRBV15 CATSRDFVDEQYF
TRBJ1-5 TRBV7-2 CASSSRQGGQPQHF
TRBJ2-2 TRBV5-1 CASYGTRNTGELFF
TRBJ2-3 TRBV28 CASSPQRGSTDTQYF
TRBJ2-1 TRBV30 CAWGSGGPSYEQFF
TRBJ2-1 TRBV7-8 CASSLGPAGGNEQFF
TRBJ2-1 TRBV6-5 CASSLLGGANNEQFF
TRBJ2-7 TRBV5-1 CASSSSGGPYEQYF
TRBJ1-2 TRBV5-4 CASSSPGQGANGYTF
TRBJ1-2 TRBV5-1 CASSLSGDGYTF
TRBJ2-3 TRBV7-2 CASSSRWLSPQYF
TRBJ1-6 TRBV6-4 CASSDSATGGRNSPLHF
TRBJ2-6 TRBV2 CASSVRPAGANVLTF
TRBJ2-3 TRBV11-2 CASSLRIGGGAGTQYF
TRBJ1-1 TRBV6-5 CASSYSRDTEAFF
TRBJ1-2 TRBV5-6 CASSSPGNYGYTF
TRBJ1-3 TRBV2 CASSVGGGGEGNTIYF
TRBJ2-1 TRBV7-9 CASSLGGDEQFF
TRBJ2-5 TRBV28 CASSLLLGREGETQYF
TRBJ1-5 TRBV4-1 CASSQGGWGSNQPQHF
TRBJ2-3 TRBV11-2 CASSPMGGTADTQYF
TRBJ1-1 TRBV15 CATSRGGHRETEAFF
TRBJ1-2 TRBV29-1 CSVERDRATYGYTF
TRBJ1-3 TRBV7-2 CASSRQGGSGNTIYF
TRBJ2-4 TRBV29-1 CSFPDRAKNIQYF
TRBJ1-3 TRBV7-9 CASSLGARMWPRALNTIYF
TRBJ1-2 TRBV7-2 CASSIGQANSYGYTF
TRBJ2-5 TRBV29-1 CSVTGTGQETQYF
TRBJ1-1 TRBV5-1 CASSLVTYTEAFF
TRBJ1-6 TRBV4-2 CASSQEGLRGSSYNSPLHF
TRBJ1-5 TRBV29-1 CSVARASNQPQHF
TRBJ2-7 TRBV5-6 CASSFSETFKYEQYF
TRBJ2-3 TRBV29-1 CSVQGGRDTQYF
TRBJ2-3 TRBV28 CASGRPPTDTQYF
TRBJ1-1 TRBV29-1 CSAEAGWGTEAFF
TRBJ1-1 TRBV28 CASPPPGRVANTEAFF
TRBJ1-1 TRBV19 CASSIGAGTEAFF
TRBJ2-5 TRBV19 CASSKGRPQETQYF
TRBJ2-5 TRBV5-1 CASSPGSSGKETQYF
TRBJ2-7 TRBV28 CASSSPREQYF
TRBJ2-7 TRBV4-3 CASSRIAGGDYEQYF
TRBJ1-2 TRBV29-1 CSVDSYGYTF
TRBJ1-4 TRBV7-2 CASSFVWGEKLFF
TRBJ2-5 TRBV18 CASSPPSGGANTRETQYF
TRBJ1-5 TRBV15 CATSNLWDQPQHF